Included here is one TCR beta chain sequence, with context. It has no known antigen specificity. Per-base quality was not reported, and no clone a single base away is much larger than it. V sheds 4 bases and J sheds 3 bases, leaving 17 bases between their ends. Including cysteine and phenylalanine, the CDR3 has 15 amino acids. Only the CDR3 part of the read is kept: 45 bases, read in frame from the first base. CDR1 and CDR2, per the germline V gene (reference sequence), are SGHKS and YYEKEE. For sequencing of the TCRbeta CDR3 region, genomic DNA was extracted from the sorted cells. The immunoSEQ Assay was used for sequencing of TCRbeta CDR3 regions. TCRdb carries this immuneACCESS record with in-frame sequences only. Its versions omit some clonotypes, under half of them owing to an unresolved V gene in the studies checked, with the rest unexplained. The sample table contains 40,000 or so clones; only one count was recorded for more than 75% of them. The ten largest clones take up about 13% of the sample.

The trial excluded patients who had a history of autoimmune disease or who were on systemic immunosuppression. In every dose cohort, peripheral blood was drawn for TCR sequencing at baseline, cycle 4 day 1, and cycle 7 day 1. Samples came from an open-label, multicenter, first-in-human phase I dose-escalation trial of ivuxolimab. Adults with locally advanced or metastatic melanoma, renal cell, hepatocellular, or head and neck squamous cell carcinoma were enrolled in the trial. CD4+ and CD8+ T cells were sorted separately from peripheral blood before TCR sequencing. The data stem from a study of OX40 agonist ivuxolimab in advanced cancers. Some background on the complete study: Ivuxolimab was a fully human IgG2 agonistic monoclonal antibody targeting the costimulatory receptor OX40 (CD134). Intravenous ivuxolimab was administered to patients every 2 weeks at six dose levels: 0.01, 0.1, 0.3, 1.5, 3 and 10 mg/kg. Of the roughly 53 patients in dose escalation, about 19 had hepatocellular carcinoma, about 15 had melanoma, 9 had renal cell carcinoma and 9 had head and neck cancer. The dose-escalation cohort was roughly 83% male with a mean age of around 62 years, ranging from roughly 20 to 85. Patients were allowed to have had prior anti-PD-1, anti-PD-L1 or anti-CTLA-4 therapy, and approximately 37% of the dose-escalation patients had been treated with checkpoint inhibitors. Partial responses occurred in three dose-escalation patients, of whom one had hepatocellular carcinoma and two had cutaneous melanoma. Peripheral TCRbeta sequencing was intended to test whether TCR sequence diversity was altered and clonal T-cell expansion was caused by ivuxolimab. The paper reports the monotherapy dose-escalation portion (N of about 50 patients) of the phase I ivuxolimab trial.

The paper as a whole reports these results and caveats: Antigen specificity was not determined for the clonally expanded peripheral T cells. In partial responders in the 0.1-3.0 mg/kg groups, normalized peripheral clonal expansion was found to be among the lowest, especially among CD8+ T cells. After ivuxolimab, more expanded clones were found on average in CD8+ T cells than in CD4+ T cells. Low levels of normalized T-cell clonal expansion were also seen in some nonresponding patients. At doses from 0.1 to 3.0 mg/kg, clonal expansion was seen in both CD4+ and CD8+ blood T cells between baseline and week 6.

This sequence uses TRBV5-5 and TRBJ2-7; D gene: possibly TRBD1, on 6 matching bases. This clonotype originated in an adult with an advanced solid tumor such as melanoma, head and neck, liver or kidney cancer. Sequenced material: CD4+ or CD8+ T cells sorted from blood, taken in a trial of the OX40 agonist ivuxolimab. The CDR3 region has the sequence CASSRVRDTSYEQYF. The DNA is TGTGCCAGCAGCAGAGTCCGGGACACCAGCTACGAGCAGTACTTC. The CDR3, completed at both ends by the reference TRBV5-5 and TRBJ2-7 genes, gives the full variable domain DAGVTQSPTHLIKTRGQQVTLRCSPISGHKSVSWYQQVLGQGPQFIFQYYEKEERGRGNFPDRFSARQFPNYSSELNVNALLLGDSALYLCASSRVRDTSYEQYFGPGTRLTVT.